This T cell receptor beta chain was documented in a study of Graves' ophthalmopathy and Graves' hyperthyroidism. Study results and limitations: Most thyroid clonotypes with frequency above 0.001 were detected in blood too.

The stable label applied to hyperthyroidism with no ophthalmopathy within 18 months of follow-up. Excluded were patients with other autoimmune diseases, uncontrolled infections, pregnancy or lactation. Sampling around 10 ml of fresh peripheral blood provided the PBMCs. There are 14 residues in the CDR3. J was trimmed by 3 bases and V by 6 bases; bases with no gene match: 3. Germline V lookup: CDR1 LNHDA, CDR2 SQIVND (reference sequence). The sequenced template was RNA, covering the TCR beta CDR3 region. RT-PCR was first run with HTBI primers, then multiplex PCR in a second round. TCRdb independently ran MiXCR on the multiplex PCR reads; one entry per CDR3 protein. This repertoire shows under 800,000 distinct CDR3 sequences, about 24% found once; its top ten account for approximately 7%. Ten or more counts support this clonotype. Its antigen is unidentified.

The gene calls are TRBV19 and TRBJ1-2; 11 bases align to TRBD1. The receptor was derived from a woman between 18 and 29 years old with stable Graves' hyperthyroidism. Some clones in this sample may be carry-over from other donors' samples. Specimen: peripheral blood. CDR3 nucleotide sequence: TGTGCCAGTAGCGGGACAGGGGGTTACTATGGCTACACCTTC. This codes for CASSGTGGYYGYTF.